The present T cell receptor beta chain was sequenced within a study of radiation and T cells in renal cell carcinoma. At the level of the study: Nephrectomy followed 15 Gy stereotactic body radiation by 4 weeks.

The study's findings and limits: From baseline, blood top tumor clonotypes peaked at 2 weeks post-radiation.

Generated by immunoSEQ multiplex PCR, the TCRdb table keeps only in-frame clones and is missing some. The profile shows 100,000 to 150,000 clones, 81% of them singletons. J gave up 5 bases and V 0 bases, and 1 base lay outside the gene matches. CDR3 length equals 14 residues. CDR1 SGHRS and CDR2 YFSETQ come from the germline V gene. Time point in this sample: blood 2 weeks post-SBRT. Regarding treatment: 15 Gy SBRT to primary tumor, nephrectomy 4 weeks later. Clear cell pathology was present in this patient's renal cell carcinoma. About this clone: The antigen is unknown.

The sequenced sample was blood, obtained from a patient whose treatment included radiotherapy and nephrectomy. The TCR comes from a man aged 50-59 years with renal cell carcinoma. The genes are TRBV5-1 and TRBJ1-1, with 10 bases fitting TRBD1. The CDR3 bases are TGCGCCAGCAGCTTGGAGGGACAGGGGACTGAAGCTTTCTTT. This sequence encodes CASSLEGQGTEAFF. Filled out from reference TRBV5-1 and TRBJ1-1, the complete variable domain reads KAGVTQTPRYLIKTRGQQVTLSCSPISGHRSVSWYQQTPGQGLQFLFEYFSETQRNKGNFPGRFSGRQFSNSRSEMNVSTLELGDSALYLCASSLEGQGTEAFFGQGTRLTVV.